This section outlines one TCR beta chain sequence together with its context. This entry comes from a study of neoadjuvant anti-PD-1 for oral cavity cancer. Time point denoted: after neoadjuvant nivolumab, at surgical resection. Germline values: CDR1 SGHNT, CDR2 YYREEE (reference sequence). The CDR3 totals 15 residues. J was trimmed by 2 bases and V by 0 bases; bases with no gene match: 3. Generated by immunoSEQ multiplex PCR, the TCRdb table keeps only in-frame clones and is missing some. The sample has approximately 15,000 clones; 35% to 40% are singletons. The sequencing here drew on tumor tissue, taken after nivolumab (anti-PD-1) treatment. The rearrangement joins TRBV5-4 to TRBJ2-5; 8 nucleotides line up with TRBD1. This receptor was taken from a person between 40 and 79 years old with oral cavity squamous cell carcinoma. CDR3: CASSLDWTGQETQYF. In DNA form, the CDR3 reads TGTGCCAGCAGCTTGGACTGGACAGGGCAAGAGACCCAGTACTTC.